The sequence of this TCR beta chain was determined in a study of T cell responses to AZD1222 COVID-19 vaccine. This table comes from immunoSEQ multiplex PCR, and its TCRdb copy is limited to in-frame clones, with some not included. The repertoire holds 80,000 to 95,000 clones, with 90% as singletons. Sequenced material: peripheral blood, taken 28 days after the second AZD1222 dose. This receptor was identified in an adult who received the AZD1222 COVID-19 vaccine.

DNA for the CDR3: TGTGCCAGCAGCCAAGTGGGTCGAAGGAGCAATCAGCCCCAGCATTTT. Translation gives CASSQVGRRSNQPQHF. This chain uses TRBV3-1 (or the pseudogene TRBV3-2) with TRBJ1-5, with D unresolved. Germline V gene sequence: CDR1 LGHDT, CDR2 YNNKEL (reference sequence). V was cut by 1 base and J by 1 base, with 11 bases left in between. This CDR3 is built from 16 residues.